This T cell receptor beta chain was captured in a study of T cell repertoires in cytomegalovirus infection. Background on the study: Carrying CMV and the relevant HLA type showed in public TCR beta signatures.

The CDR3 is 15 residues long. V lost 9 bases and J lost 2, with 17 bases in between. Germline CDR1 KGHDR, CDR2 SFDVKD. This clonotype was observed a handful of times. The antigen remains unidentified. TCRdb used MiXCR to reprocess the reads, holding one entry per CDR3 protein. Of hundreds of thousands of distinct CDR3 sequences listed, 31% were seen once; the top ten hold 13%. Specimen: cultured CD8+ T cells from PBMCs, collected from culture after CMV antigen stimulation. The TCR sequence derives from a human donor in good health (CMV status not recorded). Some clones in this sample may be carry-over from other donors' samples. The chain couples TRBV24-1 to TRBJ2-3, with D perhaps TRBD1 (5 bases). The CDR3 DNA follows: TGTGCCACCCAAAGAAGGGGCTCTTACACAGATACGCAGTATTTT. This translates into CATQRRGSYTDTQYF.